The 10 T cell receptor beta chains presented below share a single source sample, sequenced in a study of T-cell reconstitution after alpha-beta-depleted transplantation in children. Preparation of the TCRbeta library was carried out with unique molecular identifiers. TCRdb re-analysed the PCR reads in MiXCR, keeping a single row per CDR3 protein. The sample yields around 500,000 distinct CDR3 sequences, 23% seen once. Sequencing used PBMCs, mostly from graft donor cells, obtained 360 days after TCRalphabeta/CD19-depleted stem cell transplant. These receptors all come from a boy less than two years old who had a stem cell transplant for acute myeloid leukemia, so the T cells may come from the graft donor.

The J gene is TRBJ2-3, the V gene TRBV7-2, with TRBD2 matching 7 bases. The CDR3 contains 16 residues. The J segment lost 0 bases and the V segment lost 6 bases, leaving 9 bases of the junction unmatched. The germline gives CDR1 SGHTA, CDR2 FQGNSA. The CDR3 loop is CASSPPYGGSTDTQYF. Here the CDR3 DNA reads TGTGCCAGCAGTCCACCGTACGGGGGGAGCACAGATACGCAGTATTTT.

This clonotype appeared many times. The DNA for the CDR3 is TGTGCCAGCAGATCACAGGGGAGGGTAACAGATACGCAGTATTTT. Protein product: CASRSQGRVTDTQYF. V is TRBV6-1 and J is TRBJ2-3; D may be TRBD1 or TRBD2 (7 bases each). The germline V gene encodes CDR1 MNHNS and CDR2 SASEGT. The CDR3 sequence is 15 residues long. The V gene lost 6 bases and the J gene lost 3 bases, with 16 bases spanning the gap.

This clonotype occurred a few times. The CDR3 DNA is TGTGCCAGCAGTTTTGAGGACAGGGGGGAGACCCAGTACTTC. This gives the protein CASSFEDRGETQYF. The V and J genes are TRBV12-3 or TRBV12-4 and TRBJ2-5; 10 nucleotides match TRBD1. V was clipped by 3 bases and J by 5 bases; unmatched bases: 3. The CDR3 runs to 14 residues.

This clonotype was seen repeatedly, ten times or more. The chain is built from TRBV12-3 or TRBV12-4 and TRBJ2-1, with 10 bases matching TRBD2. The CDR3 runs to 14 residues. Losses at the gene ends were 5 bases for V and 8 bases for J; bases not matched to a gene: 6. CDR3 in DNA: TGTGCCAGCAGTCCCGGGACTAGCGAGCATGAGCAGTTCTTC. It encodes CASSPGTSEHEQFF.

In its sample, this clonotype was seen a few times. The chain links TRBV12-3 or TRBV12-4 to TRBJ2-7; TRBD1 agrees at 9 bases. This CDR3 comprises 14 residues. V shed 6 bases and J 2 bases; nucleotides not matched to a gene: 5. The DNA for the CDR3 is TGTGCCAGCAGGACAGGGGGTGAAACCTACGAGCAGTACTTC. It encodes CASRTGGETYEQYF.

The V gene is TRBV9, the J gene TRBJ1-1; no clear D. The germline V and J ends were trimmed by 0 bases and 6 bases, with 9 bases remaining between them. The CDR3 is made up of 13 amino acids. CDR1 and CDR2 from the germline V gene are SGDLS and YYNGEE. CDR3 nucleotides: TGTGCCAGCAGCGTAGAGTTTGACGCTGAAGCTTTCTTT. Protein sequence: CASSVEFDAEAFF.

This chain links TRBV20-1 with TRBJ2-2, with D tentatively TRBD1 (6 bases). Between the trimmed V and J ends, which lost 2 bases and 6 bases, there was a span of 10 bases. The CDR3 consists of 13 residues. Germline V gene data show CDR1 as DFQATT and CDR2 as SNEGSKA (reference sequence). This CDR3 reads CSARRTVAGELFF. The CDR3 DNA reads as TGCAGTGCTAGACGGACAGTGGCCGGGGAGCTGTTTTTT.

The genes are TRBV6-5 and TRBJ1-5; no clear D gene. The CDR3 loop spans 14 amino acids. Trimming took off 4 bases at V and 1 base at J, with 8 bases between the two ends. Germline assignment: CDR1 MNHEY and CDR2 SVGAGI. The CDR3 reads CASSWAGSNQPQHF. In DNA, the CDR3 is TGTGCCAGCAGTTGGGCAGGCAGCAATCAGCCCCAGCATTTT.

This clonotype was detected ten times or more. The V call is TRBV7-9, the J call TRBJ2-3; tentative D call: TRBD1 (6 bases). Between the trimmed V and J ends, which lost 7 bases and 0 bases, there was a span of 17 bases. Germline CDR1 is SEHNR and CDR2 is FQNEAQ (reference sequence). The CDR3 length is 16 residues. In DNA form, the CDR3 reads TGTGCCAGCATACAGGACAGCCCAACTAGCACAGATACGCAGTATTTT. Its translation is CASIQDSPTSTDTQYF.

The V call is TRBV19, the J call TRBJ2-1; tentative D call: TRBD1 (6 bases). This CDR3 has 14 amino acids. Germline CDR1 is LNHDA and CDR2 is SQIVND (reference sequence). Trimming took off 3 bases at V and 6 bases at J, with 12 bases between the two ends. The CDR3 coding sequence is TGTGCCAGTAGTATCCTCGGCAGGGGCAATGAGCAGTTCTTC. Its protein product is CASSILGRGNEQFF.